Listed below are T cell receptor beta chains from one sample, sequenced in a study of cytomegalovirus exposure and HLA in healthy donors. Data came from immunoSEQ multiplex PCR; TCRdb stores just in-frame clones and leaves some out. The data contain 150,000 to 200,000 clones, 79% of them singletons. Source material: PBMCs. These TCRs come from a woman aged 40 to 50 in good health and CMV-seronegative. The CDR3 runs from the conserved cysteine through the conserved F or W. The order of the fields is J gene, clone size, V gene, D gene, CDR3 protein, CDR3 DNA. The D gene is left open where the match is weak. Clone size is stated in some rows and not others, as once, few, many or a class when expanded.

>TRBJ2-7|NA|TRBV7-9|NA
CASSRDRKSSYEQYF
TGTGCCAGCAGCCGAGACAGAAAGAGCTCCTACGAGCAGTACTTC
>TRBJ2-1|NA|TRBV7-2|NA
CASSLAMLTRRSYNEQFF
TGTGCCAGCAGCTTAGCGATGTTGACTAGACGTTCCTACAATGAGCAGTTCTTC
>TRBJ2-2|NA|TRBV12-5|TRBD1
CASGTGQGNTGELFF
TGTGCTAGTGGTACCGGACAGGGGAACACCGGGGAGCTGTTTTTT
>TRBJ2-7|NA|TRBV11-3|NA
CASSSGLGEQYF
TGTGCCAGCAGCTCAGGGTTGGGGGAGCAGTACTTC
>TRBJ1-2|NA|TRBV5-4|NA
CASSPRGTNYGYTF
TGTGCCAGCAGTCCGAGGGGGACTAACTATGGCTACACCTTC
>TRBJ2-3|NA|TRBV6-6|TRBD2
CASSPPGAGGGDTQYF
TGTGCCAGCAGCCCTCCTGGAGCGGGGGGCGGAGATACGCAGTATTTT
>TRBJ2-3|NA|TRBV4-3|TRBD2
CASSQDGGGLVDTQYF
TGCGCCAGCAGCCAAGATGGGGGAGGGCTTGTAGATACGCAGTATTTT
>TRBJ1-2|NA|TRBV5-1|NA
CASSLLGVPGPDGYTF
TGCGCCAGCAGCTTGCTCGGGGTACCCGGTCCGGATGGCTACACCTTC
>TRBJ1-2|NA|TRBV19|NA
CASRSDRSGGGYTF
TGTGCCAGTAGATCCGACAGGTCTGGGGGAGGCTACACCTTC
>TRBJ2-1|NA|TRBV2|TRBD2
CASSEGLAVFRFF
TGTGCCAGCAGTGAAGGACTAGCGGTCTTCAGGTTCTTC
>TRBJ2-1|NA|TRBV7-2|NA
CASSLRGNEQFF
TGTGCCAGCAGCTTAAGAGGGAATGAGCAGTTCTTC
>TRBJ1-3|once|TRBV30|NA
CAWSVNIGNTIYF
TGTGCCTGGAGTGTAAATATCGGAAACACCATATATTTT
>TRBJ1-2|NA|TRBV6-5|TRBD1
CASRQGRYGYTF
TGTGCCAGCAGACAGGGGAGGTACGGCTACACCTTC
>TRBJ1-1|once|TRBV27|NA
CASRPGGNTEAFF
TGTGCCAGCAGACCGGGGGGGAACACTGAAGCTTTCTTT
>TRBJ1-1|few|TRBV7-9|TRBD1
CASRGTGGFTEAFF
TGTGCCAGCAGAGGGACAGGGGGCTTCACTGAAGCTTTCTTT
>TRBJ2-3|NA|TRBV10-1|NA
CASSALLMNTQYF
TGCGCCAGCAGTGCCCTCCTAATGAATACGCAGTATTTT
>TRBJ1-5|once|TRBV9|NA
CASSVGGPGQPQHF
TGTGCCAGCAGCGTAGGGGGCCCCGGCCAGCCCCAGCATTTT
>TRBJ1-3|NA|TRBV12-5|NA
CASGLTGGYSGNTIYF
TGTGCTAGTGGACTGACTGGCGGCTACTCTGGAAACACCATATATTTT
>TRBJ1-1|NA|TRBV19|NA
CASSIGSPRDTEAFF
TGTGCCAGTAGTATCGGGAGCCCGAGGGATACTGAAGCTTTCTTT
>TRBJ2-2|NA|TRBV4-2|NA
CASSQEPRGASTGELFF
TGTGCCAGCAGCCAAGAACCACGGGGGGCATCCACCGGGGAGCTGTTTTTT
>TRBJ1-5|few|TRBV15|TRBD1
CATSGDRGNQPQHF
TGTGCCACCAGCGGGGACAGGGGGAATCAGCCCCAGCATTTT
>TRBJ2-4|NA|TRBV7-2|TRBD2
CASSPRLAGKNIQYF
TGTGCCAGCAGCCCACGACTAGCGGGTAAAAACATTCAGTACTTC
>TRBJ2-2|NA|TRBV11-2|TRBD1
CASSLGDRGDTGELFF
TGTGCCAGCAGCTTAGGGGACAGGGGGGACACCGGGGAGCTGTTTTTT
>TRBJ1-2|NA|TRBV7-2|NA
CASSPEPSVNYGYTF
TGTGCCAGCAGCCCTGAGCCGTCGGTTAACTATGGCTACACCTTC
>TRBJ2-5|NA|TRBV10-3|NA
CAIGSSDQETQYF
TGTGCCATCGGTTCTAGCGACCAAGAGACCCAGTACTTC
>TRBJ1-5|few|TRBV4-2|NA
CASSQGNAQPQHF
TGTGCCAGCAGCCAGGGCAACGCCCAGCCCCAGCATTTT
>TRBJ2-1|NA|TRBV9|TRBD2
CASSLLPGLAGVHEQFF
TGTGCCAGCAGCTTGCTCCCGGGACTAGCGGGAGTACATGAGCAGTTCTTC
>TRBJ1-2|NA|TRBV7-6|TRBD1
CASSQNRGRGGYTF
TGTGCCAGCAGCCAAAACAGGGGGCGCGGTGGCTACACCTTC
>TRBJ2-7|NA|TRBV4-1|NA
CASSHRRGSRIEQYF
TGCGCCAGCAGCCACCGGAGAGGATCCCGAATCGAGCAGTACTTC
>TRBJ1-1|once|TRBV9|NA
CASATEMNTEAFF
TGTGCCAGCGCGACGGAGATGAACACTGAAGCTTTCTTT
>TRBJ1-1|NA|TRBV6-5|NA
CASSRGRGMNTEAFF
TGTGCCAGCAGCCGAGGACGGGGAATGAACACTGAAGCTTTCTTT
>TRBJ1-1|few|TRBV5-6|NA
CASSLRGTVNTEAFF
TGTGCCAGCAGCCTCCGCGGGACTGTGAACACTGAAGCTTTCTTT
>TRBJ2-3|NA|TRBV10-3|NA
CAISGFQADTQYF
TGTGCCATCAGTGGATTTCAGGCGGATACGCAGTATTTT
>TRBJ2-7|NA|TRBV5-1|NA
CASSSGTYEQYF
TGCGCCAGCAGCTCCGGGACTTACGAGCAGTACTTC
>TRBJ2-6|few|TRBV28|TRBD2
CASSLLRGAGGRGGANVLTF
TGTGCCAGCAGTTTGCTCCGGGGAGCGGGAGGCCGGGGTGGGGCCAACGTCCTGACTTTC
>TRBJ2-3|NA|TRBV6-5|NA
CASRGAVGTDTQYF
TGTGCCAGCAGGGGGGCAGTCGGCACAGATACGCAGTATTTT
>TRBJ2-2|NA|TRBV6-1|TRBD1
CAIQGVNTGELFF
TGTGCCATCCAGGGGGTAAACACCGGGGAGCTGTTTTTT
>TRBJ2-1|NA|TRBV9|NA
CASSVHLNYNEGQFF
TGTGCCAGCAGCGTACATTTAAATTACAATGAGGGGCAGTTCTTC
>TRBJ1-3|NA|TRBV15|NA
CATSYRGGNTIYF
TGTGCCACCAGCTATAGGGGGGGAAACACCATATATTTT
>TRBJ1-2|few|TRBV27|NA
CASSPDRRHGYTF
TGTGCCAGCAGTCCTGACAGGCGTCACGGCTACACCTTC
>TRBJ2-7|NA|TRBV9|TRBD1
CASSPSTGSYEQYF
TGTGCCAGCAGCCCCTCGACAGGGTCCTACGAGCAGTACTTC
>TRBJ1-1|NA|TRBV7-9|NA
CASSTGQRAFF
TGTGCCAGCAGCACGGGACAACGGGCTTTCTTT
>TRBJ2-7|NA|TRBV6-6|NA
CASSVLAYEQYF
TGTGCCAGCAGTGTCTTAGCCTACGAGCAGTACTTC
>TRBJ2-5|NA|TRBV6-1|TRBD1
CASSPTGLEVRTQYF
TGTGCCAGCAGCCCGACAGGGTTGGAGGTCAGAACCCAGTACTTC
>TRBJ1-1|once|TRBV7-2|NA
CASSDRGNTEAFF
TGTGCCAGCAGCGACCGAGGGAACACTGAAGCTTTCTTT
>TRBJ2-7|NA|TRBV7-2|NA
CASSLSGSGGLSEQYF
TGTGCCAGCAGCTTATCAGGGTCCGGCGGCCTCAGCGAGCAGTACTTC
>TRBJ2-1|NA|TRBV25-1|NA
CASSGTFYNEQFF
TGTGCCAGCAGCGGGACATTTTACAATGAGCAGTTCTTC
>TRBJ2-3|NA|TRBV29-1|TRBD2
CSVWGLAGGRADTQYF
TGCAGCGTTTGGGGACTAGCGGGAGGTAGGGCAGATACGCAGTATTTT
>TRBJ1-1|NA|TRBV10-3|NA
CAIRNRDTEPHTEAFF
TGTGCCATCAGGAATCGGGACACCGAGCCACACACTGAAGCTTTCTTT
>TRBJ1-2|NA|TRBV6-5|TRBD1
CASSYTRQGANYGYTF
TGTGCCAGCAGTTACACCCGACAGGGAGCTAACTATGGCTACACCTTC
>TRBJ1-1|NA|TRBV7-2|NA
CASSRGDTLGPEAFF
TGTGCCAGCAGCCGGGGGGACACCCTTGGTCCTGAAGCTTTCTTT
>TRBJ2-7|NA|TRBV7-2|TRBD2
CASSSRTSGNSEQYF
TGTGCCAGCAGCTCCCGGACTAGCGGGAACTCCGAGCAGTACTTC
>TRBJ1-2|NA|TRBV21-1|NA
CASSKEGANYGYTF
TGTGCCAGCAGCAAAGAAGGGGCTAACTATGGCTACACCTTC
>TRBJ2-1|NA|TRBV11-2|TRBD2
CASSPLAGEAYNEQFF
TGTGCCAGCAGCCCCCTAGCGGGAGAGGCCTACAATGAGCAGTTCTTC
>TRBJ1-1|NA|TRBV9|NA
CASSVTGQGFYTEAFF
TGTGCCAGCAGCGTAACCGGGCAGGGATTTTACACTGAAGCTTTCTTT
>TRBJ2-5|once|TRBV6-6|TRBD2
CASSYSGTRREAQYF
TGTGCCAGCAGTTACTCGGGTACCAGGCGGGAGGCCCAGTACTTC
>TRBJ2-7|NA|TRBV6-5|TRBD1
CASGTGDNSYEQYF
TGTGCCAGCGGTACAGGGGACAACTCCTACGAGCAGTACTTC
>TRBJ2-2|few|TRBV6-6|NA
CASSYRQAETGELFF
TGTGCCAGCAGTTACAGGCAGGCCGAGACCGGGGAGCTGTTTTTT